The 25 T cell receptor beta chains reported below all come from one sample, sequenced in a study of vaccination and CD4 T cells after COVID-19. Which antigens these TCRs recognize remains unknown. Cultured CD4+ T cell DNA was sequenced using the Oncomine TCR Beta short-read assay. TCRdb re-called the PCR reads with MiXCR, one entry per CDR3 protein. Of fewer than 3,500 distinct CDR3 sequences listed, 30% to 35% are singletons. The treatment: approximately nine-day PBMC culture with coronavirus spike peptide pools or control peptides (ViraFEST assay). Sample: CD4+ T cells from blood, cultured in vitro. The receptor set was obtained from a human donor who had recovered from COVID-19.

This clonotype is deemed medium-sized. The CDR3 DNA is TGCAGTGCTACTGACGTCGGGGGTGGGAGTCAGCCCCAGCATTTT. Its protein product is CSATDVGGGSQPQHF. The chain recombines TRBV20-1 with TRBJ1-5, with TRBD1 as a possible D gene (5 bases). V was cut by 4 bases and J by 6 bases, with 19 bases left in between. CDR1 is DFQATT, CDR2 SNEGSKA, per germline (reference sequence). The CDR3 length is 15 residues.

Concerning this clonotype: The junction shows a germline mismatch at one end, possibly a read error. The rearrangement links TRBV12-3 or TRBV12-4 to TRBJ2-7, with a weak D call TRBD1 (6 bases). This CDR3 has 13 amino acids. The CDR3 sequence is CASSPLPSQGYHF. The CDR3, as DNA: TGTGCCAGCAGCCCCTTACCCTCACAGGGTTACCACTTC.

V gene TRBV5-1 combines with J gene TRBJ2-3; TRBD2 aligns across 10 bases. Germline trimming cut 0 bases from V and 0 bases from J; bases unmatched to any gene: 10. The germline V gene encodes CDR1 SGHRS and CDR2 YFSETQ. The CDR3 has 19 amino acids. CDR3 DNA sequence: TGCGCCAGCAGCTTGGTAATAGCGGGGGGTTTTACTAGCACAGATACGCAGTATTTT. Protein sequence: CASSLVIAGGFTSTDTQYF.

Within the sample, this clonotype is hyperexpanded. The chain has TRBV10-3 and TRBJ2-3; 15 bases are shared with TRBD2. This CDR3 spans 14 amino acids. The germline V gene encodes CDR1 ENHRY and CDR2 SYGVKD. The V gene end was trimmed by 6 bases and the J gene end by 6 bases; junction bases not matched to a gene: 1. The CDR3 sequence: CAISGTSGGDTQYF. The DNA of the CDR3 is TGTGCCATCAGCGGGACTAGCGGGGGGGATACGCAGTATTTT.

This clonotype is large by share. The genes are TRBV11-2 and TRBJ2-7, with D maybe TRBD1 (5 bases). V was pared by 1 base and J by 4 bases, with 17 bases between. In germline, CDR1 is SGHAT, CDR2 FQNNGV. The CDR3 sequence is 16 residues long. The CDR3 sequence: CASSLGLGAGIYEQYF. The DNA of the CDR3 is TGTGCCAGCAGCTTAGGGTTGGGCGCAGGGATTTACGAGCAGTACTTC.

The V gene is TRBV5-4, the J gene TRBJ2-5; tentatively, D is TRBD1 or TRBD2 (6 bases each). Trimming stripped 0 bases from V and 7 bases from J, with 7 bases between. The CDR3 totals 12 residues. Germline CDR1 and CDR2: SGHNT and YYREEE (reference sequence). CDR3 bases: TGTGCCAGCAGCTTGGAGGGGGGGACCCAGTACTTC. Translating it yields CASSLEGGTQYF. The variable domain in full, completed from reference TRBV5-4 and TRBJ2-5, reads ETGVTQSPTHLIKTRGQQVTLRCSSQSGHNTVSWYQQALGQGPQFIFQYYREEENGRGNFPPRFSGLQFPNYSSELNVNALELDDSALYLCASSLEGGTQYFGPGTRLLVL.

The chain uses TRBV2 and TRBJ2-7; TRBD2 matches at 9 bases. The CDR3 spans 13 residues. Losses at the gene ends were 6 bases for V and 1 base for J; bases not matched to a gene: 1. Germline V gene data show CDR1 as SNHLY and CDR2 as FYNNEI. The CDR3 region has the DNA TGTGCCAGCAGGGGACTAGCTTCCTACGAGCAGTACTTC. As protein: CASRGLASYEQYF.

This clonotype was counted between two and nine times. It is unclear where the CDR3 begins or ends on the DNA, so no DNA is shown, and the CDR3 is as TCRdb lists it. The gene calls are TRBV18 and TRBJ2-7. 22 amino acids form the CDR3, both terminal residues included. Germline V gene lookup returns CDR1 KGHSH and CDR2 LQKENI. The CDR3 is CASSQTSVYFCAISDISDEQYF.

V usage is TRBV7-8 and J usage is TRBJ2-5; 7 bases agree with TRBD1. The V and J ends lost 5 bases and 7 bases, in that order; junction bases with no gene match: 19. The V gene's germline CDR1 is SGHVS and CDR2 FQNEAQ. CDR3 length: 17 amino acids. CDR3 in DNA: TGTGCCAGCAGCCCTTCGACAGGGCGTAGCGATGGTGGGACCCAGTACTTC. This translates into CASSPSTGRSDGGTQYF.

The genes are TRBV27 and TRBJ1-5, with D perhaps matching TRBD1 (5 bases). Germline CDR1 and CDR2: MNHEY and SMNVEV (reference sequence). V was trimmed by 7 bases and J by 4 bases, leaving 20 bases between them. This CDR3 is built from 16 residues. For the CDR3, the DNA is TGTGCCAGCACCCAAAGGGAACGGCAGGGTAATCAGCCCCAGCATTTT. Protein product: CASTQRERQGNQPQHF.

This chain connects TRBV6-2 or TRBV6-3 to TRBJ1-2; 8 bases fit TRBD1. Germline CDR1 reads MNHEY; CDR2 reads SVGEGT. CDR3 length: 13 residues. The trim removed 6 bases at V and 4 bases at J, leaving 4 bases unmatched. The DNA for the CDR3 is TGTGCCAGCAGACTTACAGGGGGCTATGGCTACACCTTC. It codes for CASRLTGGYGYTF.

This clonotype was recorded once. This chain links TRBV11-3 with TRBJ2-6; D is undetermined. Germline V gene data show CDR1 as SGHNT and CDR2 as YENEEA. The CDR3 runs 13 residues. V was trimmed by 2 bases and J by 3 bases, leaving 2 bases between them. The chain's CDR3 is CASSLSGANVLTF. CDR3 DNA sequence: TGTGCCAGCAGCTTAAGTGGGGCCAACGTCCTGACTTTC.

The sample holds one count of this clonotype. At one boundary the junction diverges from the germline segment, which might be a read error. This chain joins TRBV20-1 and TRBJ1-4; D is unclear. This CDR3 spans 11 amino acids. CDR1 and CDR2 from the germline V gene are DFQATT and SNEGSKA (reference sequence). The CDR3 bases are TGCAGTGCTAGAGATCTCGGCCCAACGCGTTTT. Its protein product is CSARDLGPTRF.

This sequence joins TRBV5-1 and TRBJ1-2, with 7 bases aligning to TRBD1. V lost 0 bases and J lost 7; bases outside the gene matches: 9. The CDR3 contains 15 residues. Germline CDR1 reads SGHRS; CDR2 reads YFSETQ. CDR3 in amino acids: CASSLGDRVGAGYTF. For the CDR3, the DNA is TGCGCCAGCAGCTTGGGCGACAGGGTGGGGGCTGGCTACACCTTC.

This clonotype is hyperexpanded in the sample. The chain combines TRBV10-3 with TRBJ2-3; possibly TRBD1 for D (6 bases). Trimming stripped 9 bases from V and 0 bases from J, with 10 bases between. CDR1 and CDR2 (germline): ENHRY, SYGVKD. The CDR3 is 13 amino acids. The CDR3 loop is CAIRDKSTDTQYF. CDR3 sequence (DNA): TGTGCCATTAGGGACAAGAGCACAGATACGCAGTATTTT.

The chain has TRBV6-1 and TRBJ1-2; no reliable D call. CDR3 size: 15 residues. Trimming stripped 7 bases from V and 3 bases from J, with 18 bases between. CDR1 and CDR2 from the germline V gene are MNHNS and SASEGT. CDR3: CASTILTGSHYGYTF. The CDR3 nucleotides are TGTGCCAGCACAATACTAACCGGGAGTCACTATGGCTACACCTTC.

The chain has TRBV19 and TRBJ1-6; no clear D. This CDR3 is 14 amino acids long. Germline values: CDR1 LNHDA, CDR2 SQIVND (reference sequence). V was trimmed by 3 bases and J by 6 bases, leaving 9 bases between them. Written as DNA, the CDR3 is TGTGCCAGTAGTATTCGGCAGAGTAATTCACCCCTCCACTTT. Translation gives CASSIRQSNSPLHF.

In this sample, this clonotype turned up a few times. This sequence joins TRBV10-2 and TRBJ1-2, with a tentative D call TRBD1 (5 bases). The CDR3 sequence is 12 residues long. The germline V and J ends were trimmed by 3 bases and 6 bases, with 8 bases remaining between them. Germline V gene data show CDR1 as WSHSY and CDR2 as SAAADI. The DNA of the CDR3 is TGCGCCAGCAGTGAAGCGGGGGATGGCTACACCTTC. The encoded protein is CASSEAGDGYTF.

The chain is built from TRBV7-2 and TRBJ1-5; D remains unclear. CDR3 length equals 13 residues. Between the trimmed V and J ends, which lost 1 base and 6 bases, there was a span of 7 bases. CDR1 is SGHTA, CDR2 FQGNSA, per germline. CDR3 coding DNA: TGTGCCAGCAGCTTAGGGCCGAGTCAGCCCCAGCATTTT. This encodes CASSLGPSQPQHF.

This clonotype was seen more than once but under ten times. The chain joins TRBV12-3 or TRBV12-4 to TRBJ1-2; tentatively, D is TRBD1 (6 bases). The CDR3 is 15 amino acids. The ends were cut back, 6 bases at V and 2 bases at J, with 16 bases in the middle. CDR3: CASSRLLQGNYGYTF. As DNA, the CDR3 is TGTGCCAGCAGCAGACTCCTCCAGGGGAACTATGGCTACACCTTC.

The chain joins TRBV7-2 to TRBJ2-3; 7 bases are a match to TRBD1. The CDR3 has 16 residues. Germline CDR1 SGHTA, CDR2 FQGNSA. V was clipped by 4 bases and J by 0 bases; unmatched bases: 7. The DNA for the CDR3 is TGTGCCAGCAGCTGGAAACCGGGACAGAGCACAGATACGCAGTATTTT. Encoded protein: CASSWKPGQSTDTQYF.

This clonotype was counted a few times. V usage is TRBV18 and J usage is TRBJ1-5; no clear D. The CDR3 has 14 amino acids. With 2 bases removed from V and 0 bases from J, the gap between germline ends came to 5 bases. CDR1 is KGHSH and CDR2 is LQKENI in the germline V gene. The CDR3 sequence: CASSPDYSNQPQHF. The CDR3 nucleotides read TGTGCCAGCTCACCAGACTATAGCAATCAGCCCCAGCATTTT.

This rearrangement joins TRBV20-1 to TRBJ2-1, with unresolved D. Deletions cut 5 bases from V and 6 bases from J, with 14 bases between. In germline, CDR1 is DFQATT, CDR2 SNEGSKA (reference sequence). This CDR3 region has 13 residues. Written as DNA, the CDR3 is TGCAGTGCTCCCCTCAGAACTTTCAATGAGCAGTTCTTC. Its translation: CSAPLRTFNEQFF.

The chain links TRBV20-1 to TRBJ1-5; D is unclear. This CDR3 is 15 amino acids long. Germline V gene lookup returns CDR1 DFQATT and CDR2 SNEGSKA (reference sequence). V gave up 5 bases and J gave up 3 bases, with 17 bases separating them. The CDR3: CSAGPRAGFNQPQHF. CDR3 bases: TGCAGTGCTGGCCCGCGGGCCGGTTTCAATCAGCCCCAGCATTTT.

J is TRBJ2-3 and V is TRBV9; TRBD1 matches at 7 bases. The CDR3 loop spans 16 amino acids. The germline gives CDR1 SGDLS, CDR2 YYNGEE. Unmatched junction bases numbered 8, after V lost 2 bases and J lost 2 bases. CDR3: CASSVDRDRPTDTQYF. CDR3 in DNA: TGTGCCAGCAGCGTTGACCGGGACAGACCCACAGATACGCAGTATTTT. The variable domain in full, completed from reference TRBV9 and TRBJ2-3, reads DSGVTQTPKHLITATGQRVTLRCSPRSGDLSVYWYQQSLDQGLQFLIQYYNGEERAKGNILERFSAQQFPDLHSELNLSSLELGDSALYFCASSVDRDRPTDTQYFGPGTRLTVL.